Listed below are T cell receptor beta chains from one sample, sequenced in a study of T-cell reconstitution after alpha-beta-depleted transplantation in children. TCRdb itself ran the PCR reads through MiXCR, one entry per CDR3 protein. The sample has around 800,000 distinct CDR3 sequences; under 20% are singletons. The sequencing used PBMCs, mostly from graft donor cells, collected 360 days after TCRalphabeta/CD19-depleted stem cell transplant. All receptors derive from a male patient under 18 who had a stem cell transplant for acute lymphoblastic leukemia, so the T cells may come from the graft donor. CDR3s leave out the opening cysteine and the closing phenylalanine or tryptophan. Fields, in order: V gene, J gene, CDR3 protein.

V: TRBV12-3/TRBV12-4; J: TRBJ1-5; CDR3: ASVPGAYSNQPQH
V: TRBV2; J: TRBJ2-1; CDR3: ASSEQFNEQF
V: TRBV12-3/TRBV12-4; J: TRBJ2-5; CDR3: ASSFVGETQY
V: TRBV5-1; J: TRBJ1-5; CDR3: ASSLEWGGNQPQH
V: TRBV21-1; J: TRBJ1-2; CDR3: ASSGRGRPLNYGYT
V: TRBV27; J: TRBJ2-1; CDR3: ATQTESSYNEQF
V: TRBV5-1; J: TRBJ1-1; CDR3: ASRGTSMNTEAF
V: TRBV2; J: TRBJ1-2; CDR3: ASSGDRAYGYT
V: TRBV7-9; J: TRBJ1-3; CDR3: ASSLWTGGSSGNTIY
V: TRBV27; J: TRBJ2-7; CDR3: ASSHSSVPHYEQY
V: TRBV7-6; J: TRBJ2-5; CDR3: ASSSLAGAAGPQY
V: TRBV3-1; J: TRBJ1-3; CDR3: ASSQNRKNTIY
V: TRBV30; J: TRBJ2-7; CDR3: AWSVAWTGVLYEQY
V: TRBV6-2/TRBV6-3; J: TRBJ2-5; CDR3: ASRDGSLETQY
V: TRBV4-2; J: TRBJ2-1; CDR3: ASCGGTSGRIEQF
V: TRBV5-1; J: TRBJ2-7; CDR3: ASSLDGSGKPHEQY
V: TRBV20-1; J: TRBJ2-7; CDR3: SARRLEQY
V: TRBV7-3; J: TRBJ2-1; CDR3: ASSAPGEFKGEQF
V: TRBV12-3/TRBV12-4; J: TRBJ2-7; CDR3: ASSLTAGLGPYEQY
V: TRBV24-1; J: TRBJ2-1; CDR3: ASGGTGARNEQF
V: TRBV7-9; J: TRBJ1-5; CDR3: ASSLVESGTGLNSNQPQH
V: TRBV11-3; J: TRBJ1-1; CDR3: ASSFSGIALGRRHREAF
V: TRBV12-3/TRBV12-4; J: TRBJ2-3; CDR3: ASNQRASGADTQY
V: TRBV20-1; J: TRBJ1-1; CDR3: SARGQGRVNTEAF
V: TRBV15; J: TRBJ1-2; CDR3: ATSRETIQGAYGYT
V: TRBV7-3; J: TRBJ2-5; CDR3: ASSLSPILGSGRGGETQY
V: TRBV5-4; J: TRBJ1-4; CDR3: ASSLTGGIAKLF
V: TRBV5-5; J: TRBJ2-2; CDR3: ASSLPGLAVRGGELF
V: TRBV5-1; J: TRBJ2-1; CDR3: ASSWRQGSYNEQF
V: TRBV2; J: TRBJ1-6; CDR3: ASSGEGISPLH
V: TRBV12-3/TRBV12-4; J: TRBJ2-1; CDR3: ASKRLALNKDNEQF
V: TRBV6-5; J: TRBJ1-5; CDR3: ASSWLGTGFINQPQH
V: TRBV10-3; J: TRBJ2-3; CDR3: AISEPRGLASSTDTQY
V: TRBV27; J: TRBJ2-1; CDR3: ASSLSESGDYNEQF
V: TRBV4-2; J: TRBJ1-4; CDR3: ASSPRQAAANEKLF
V: TRBV12-3/TRBV12-4; J: TRBJ2-1; CDR3: ASSTITGVGNEQF
V: TRBV12-3/TRBV12-4; J: TRBJ2-5; CDR3: ASSFRGSHRPERETQY
V: TRBV12-3/TRBV12-4; J: TRBJ2-5; CDR3: ASRLLAGRKETQY